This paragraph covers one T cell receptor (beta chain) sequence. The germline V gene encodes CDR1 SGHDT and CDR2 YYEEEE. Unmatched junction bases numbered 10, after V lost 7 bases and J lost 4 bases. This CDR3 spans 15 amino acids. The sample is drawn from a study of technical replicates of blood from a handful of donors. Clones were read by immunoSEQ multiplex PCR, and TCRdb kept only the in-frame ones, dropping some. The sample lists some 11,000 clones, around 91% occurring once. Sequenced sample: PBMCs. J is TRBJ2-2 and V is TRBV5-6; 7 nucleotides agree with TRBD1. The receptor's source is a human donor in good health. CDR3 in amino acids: CASATRAGGTGELFF. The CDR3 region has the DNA TGTGCCAGCGCCACGAGGGCAGGGGGCACCGGGGAGCTGTTTTTT.